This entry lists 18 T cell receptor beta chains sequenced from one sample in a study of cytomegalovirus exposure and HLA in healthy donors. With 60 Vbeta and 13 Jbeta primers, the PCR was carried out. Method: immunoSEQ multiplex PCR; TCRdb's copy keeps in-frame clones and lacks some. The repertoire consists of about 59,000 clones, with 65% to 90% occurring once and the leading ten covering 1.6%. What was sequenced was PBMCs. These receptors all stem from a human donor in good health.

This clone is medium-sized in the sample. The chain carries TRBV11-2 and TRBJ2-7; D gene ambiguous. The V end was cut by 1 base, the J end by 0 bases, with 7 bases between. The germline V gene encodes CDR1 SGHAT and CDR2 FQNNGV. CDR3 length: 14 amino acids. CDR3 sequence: CASSLARFSYEQYF. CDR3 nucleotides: TGTGCCAGCAGCTTAGCCAGGTTCTCCTACGAGCAGTACTTC. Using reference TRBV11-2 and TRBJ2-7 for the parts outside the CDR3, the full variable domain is EAGVAQSPRYKIIEKRQSVAFWCNPISGHATLYWYQQILGQGPKLLIQFQNNGVVDDSQLPKDRFSAERLKGVDSTLKIQPAKLEDSAVYLCASSLARFSYEQYFGPGTRLTVT.

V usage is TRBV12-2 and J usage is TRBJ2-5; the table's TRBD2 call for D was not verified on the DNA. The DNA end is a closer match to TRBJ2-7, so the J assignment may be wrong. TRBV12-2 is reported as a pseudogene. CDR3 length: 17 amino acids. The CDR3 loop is CASRLATAGTDSYEQYF. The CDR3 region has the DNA TGTGCAAGTCGCTTAGCGACCGCGGGGACGGACTCCTACGAGCAGTACTTC.

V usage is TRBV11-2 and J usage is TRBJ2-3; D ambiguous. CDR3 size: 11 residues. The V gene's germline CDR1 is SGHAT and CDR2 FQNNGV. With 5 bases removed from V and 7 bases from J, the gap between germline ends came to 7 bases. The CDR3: CASSPSHTQYF. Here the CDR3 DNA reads TGTGCCAGCAGCCCAAGCCATACGCAGTATTTT.

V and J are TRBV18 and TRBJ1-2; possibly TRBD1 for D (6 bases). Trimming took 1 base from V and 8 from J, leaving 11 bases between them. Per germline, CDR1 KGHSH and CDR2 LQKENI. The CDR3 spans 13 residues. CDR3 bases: TGTGCCAGCTCACCACTACAGGGTCAAGGCTACACCTTC. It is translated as CASSPLQGQGYTF.

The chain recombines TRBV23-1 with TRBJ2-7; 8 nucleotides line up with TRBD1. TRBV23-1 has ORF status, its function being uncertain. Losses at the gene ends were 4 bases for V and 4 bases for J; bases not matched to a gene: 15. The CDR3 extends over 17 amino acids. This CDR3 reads CASSLSAGYRGNYEQYF. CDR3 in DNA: TGCGCCAGCAGTCTCTCGGCCGGGTACAGGGGGAATTACGAGCAGTACTTC.

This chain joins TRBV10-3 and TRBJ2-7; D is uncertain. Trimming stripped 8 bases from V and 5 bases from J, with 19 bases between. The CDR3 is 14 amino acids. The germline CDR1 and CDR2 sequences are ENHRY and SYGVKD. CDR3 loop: CAISTSGNQDEQYF. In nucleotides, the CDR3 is TGTGCCATCTCCACCTCAGGTAATCAAGACGAGCAGTACTTC.

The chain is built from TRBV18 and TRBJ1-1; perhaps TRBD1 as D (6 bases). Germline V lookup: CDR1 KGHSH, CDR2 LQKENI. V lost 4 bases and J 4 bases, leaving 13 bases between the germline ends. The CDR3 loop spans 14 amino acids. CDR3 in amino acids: CASSLSGAGTEAFF. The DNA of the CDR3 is TGTGCCAGCTCACTGTCAGGGGCGGGCACTGAAGCTTTCTTT.

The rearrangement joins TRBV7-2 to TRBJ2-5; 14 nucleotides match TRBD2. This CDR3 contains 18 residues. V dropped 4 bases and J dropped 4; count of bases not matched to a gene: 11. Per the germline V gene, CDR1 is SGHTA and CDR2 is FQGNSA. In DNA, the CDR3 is TGTGCCAGCAGCTACCCGGGACTAGCGGGGGACCTGTCAGAGACCCAGTACTTC. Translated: CASSYPGLAGDLSETQYF. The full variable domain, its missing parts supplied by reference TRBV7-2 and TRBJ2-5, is GAGVSQSPSNKVTEKGKDVELRCDPISGHTALYWYRQSLGQGLEFLIYFQGNSAPDKSGLPSDRFSAERTGGSVSTLTIQRTQQEDSAVYLCASSYPGLAGDLSETQYFGPGTRLLVL.

CDR3 in DNA: TGTGCCAGCAGTGGAAGACTAGCGGGGAACAATGAGCAGTTCTTC. It yields the protein CASSGRLAGNNEQFF. The gene calls are TRBV27 and TRBJ2-1; 11 nucleotides agree with TRBD2. The V gene's germline CDR1 is MNHEY and CDR2 SMNVEV (reference sequence). V was pared by 5 bases and J by 5 bases, with 5 bases of the junction left unmatched. This CDR3 comprises 15 residues.

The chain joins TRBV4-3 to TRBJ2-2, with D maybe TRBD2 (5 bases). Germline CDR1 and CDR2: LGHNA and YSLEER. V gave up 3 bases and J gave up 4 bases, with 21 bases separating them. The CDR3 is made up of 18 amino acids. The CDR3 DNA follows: TGCGCCAGCAGCCAGCGAAGAGGGCTCGGGTGGGCCACCGGGGAGCTGTTTTTT. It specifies CASSQRRGLGWATGELFF.

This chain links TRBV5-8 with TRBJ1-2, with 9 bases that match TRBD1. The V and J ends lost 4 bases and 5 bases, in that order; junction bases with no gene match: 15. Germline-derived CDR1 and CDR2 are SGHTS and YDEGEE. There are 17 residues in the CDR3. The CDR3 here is CASSLTRDRATQYGYTF. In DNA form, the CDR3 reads TGTGCCAGCAGCCTCACCCGGGACAGGGCCACACAATATGGCTACACCTTC.

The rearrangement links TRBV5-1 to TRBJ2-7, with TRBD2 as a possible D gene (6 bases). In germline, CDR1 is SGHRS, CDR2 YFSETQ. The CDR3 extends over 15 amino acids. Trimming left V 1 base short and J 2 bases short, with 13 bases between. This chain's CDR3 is CASSLTLDYTYEQYF. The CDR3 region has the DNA TGCGCCAGCAGCTTGACTCTGGACTATACCTACGAGCAGTACTTC.

The CDR3 DNA is TGTGCCAGCAGTGACGGAGGGACCCCTAGCACAGATACGCAGTATTTT. Its protein is CASSDGGTPSTDTQYF. The chain recombines TRBV6-1 with TRBJ2-3; D possibly corresponds to TRBD2 (6 bases). Germline loops: CDR1 MNHNS, CDR2 SASEGT. V lost 3 bases to trimming and J lost 0 bases, with 13 bases between them. This CDR3 region has 16 residues.

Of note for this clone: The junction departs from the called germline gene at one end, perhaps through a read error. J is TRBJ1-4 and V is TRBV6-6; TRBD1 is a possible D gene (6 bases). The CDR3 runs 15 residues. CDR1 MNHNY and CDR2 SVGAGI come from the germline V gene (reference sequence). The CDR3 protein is CASNYWGGQFEKLFF. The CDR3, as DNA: TGTGCCAGCAATTACTGGGGGGGGCAGTTTGAAAAACTGTTTTTT.

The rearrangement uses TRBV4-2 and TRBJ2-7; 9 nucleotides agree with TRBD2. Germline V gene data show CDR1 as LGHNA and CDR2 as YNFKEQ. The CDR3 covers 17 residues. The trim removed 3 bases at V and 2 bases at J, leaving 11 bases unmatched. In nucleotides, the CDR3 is TGTGCCAGCAGCCACCAAACTGGGGCTAGCGGGACCTACGAGCAGTACTTC. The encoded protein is CASSHQTGASGTYEQYF.

The CDR3 DNA is TGTGCCAGCAGCTTAGTTTCAGGCATTCTCACAGATACGCAGTATTTT. Amino acid sequence: CASSLVSGILTDTQYF. V and J are TRBV7-2 and TRBJ2-3, with no clear D. This CDR3 region has 16 residues. The germline gives CDR1 SGHTA, CDR2 FQGNSA. The V gene lost 1 base and the J gene lost 2 bases, with 13 bases spanning the gap.

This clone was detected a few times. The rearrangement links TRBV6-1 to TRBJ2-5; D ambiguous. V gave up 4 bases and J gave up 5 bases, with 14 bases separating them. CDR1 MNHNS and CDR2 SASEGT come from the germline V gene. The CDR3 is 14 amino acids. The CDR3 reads CASSVFLAGETQYF. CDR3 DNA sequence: TGTGCCAGCAGTGTATTCTTAGCCGGGGAGACCCAGTACTTC.

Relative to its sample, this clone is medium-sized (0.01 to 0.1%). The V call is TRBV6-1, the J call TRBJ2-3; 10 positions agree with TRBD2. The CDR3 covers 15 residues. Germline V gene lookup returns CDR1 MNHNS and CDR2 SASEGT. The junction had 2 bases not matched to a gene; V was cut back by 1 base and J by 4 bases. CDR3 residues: CASSEGLAGSDTQYF. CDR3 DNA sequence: TGTGCCAGCAGTGAAGGACTAGCGGGCTCAGATACGCAGTATTTT.